This entry is about one TCR beta chain. Antigen specificity is unknown. One entry per CDR3 protein results from TCRdb running MiXCR on the reads. Of fewer than 350,000 distinct CDR3 sequences listed, just under 30% were seen once; the top ten hold around 20%. The data were taken from a study of T cell repertoires in cytomegalovirus infection. In the study overall: Newly reported HLA-C-restricted and thoroughly characterized HLA-B-restricted CMV epitopes were employed. Matching HLA type and CMV infection were both indicated by public TCR beta signatures. Study results and caveats: What dominated the ex vivo response were HLA-C-restricted CMV-specific TCR beta clonotypes. The cumulative frequency of public TCR beta families distinguished individuals who carried CMV together with the relevant HLA.

The CDR3 totals 15 residues. Germline values: CDR1 MNHEY, CDR2 SVGAGI. V lost 6 bases to trimming and J lost 2 bases; unmatched junction nucleotides: 7. This chain links TRBV6-5 with TRBJ2-1, with 7 bases that match TRBD1. The source was cultured PBMCs, collected from culture after CMV antigen stimulation. The clonotype originates from a human donor in good health (CMV status not recorded). Some clones in this sample may be carry-over from other donors' samples. The CDR3 here is CASSHRGFPYNEQFF. CDR3 DNA: TGTGCCAGCAGCCACAGGGGATTCCCCTACAATGAGCAGTTCTTC.